What follows is one TCR beta chain and its context. This sample is part of a study of cytomegalovirus exposure and HLA in healthy donors. PCR involved 60 Vbeta and 13 Jbeta primers. The repertoire was sequenced with immunoSEQ multiplex PCR; TCRdb's copy has only in-frame clones and lacks some. The sample yields around 160,000 clones, around 75% seen once. The germline gives CDR1 LGHNT, CDR2 FRNRAP. This CDR3 has 15 amino acids. Unmatched junction bases numbered 9, after V lost 5 bases and J lost 4 bases. This clonotype was obtained from a woman between 18 and 29 years old in good health and CMV-seronegative. V gene TRBV12-5 combines with J gene TRBJ2-3; TRBD2 agrees at 7 bases. The sequenced sample was PBMCs. The CDR3 sequence is CASGPAGTTPDTQYF. The CDR3 coding sequence is TGTGCTAGTGGTCCCGCAGGGACTACCCCAGATACGCAGTATTTT.